The rows below give T cell receptor beta chains drawn from one sample of a study of blood T cell repertoires in COVID-19. The method was immunoSEQ multiplex PCR; TCRdb's version includes in-frame clones alone and lacks a portion of them. Of roughly 140,000 clones listed, about 85% are singletons. Material: peripheral blood. These receptors were obtained from a woman aged 60-75 years with COVID-19, enrolled during active disease. Each CDR3 is given with its conserved first and last residue. D genes are given only for firm matches. Part of the rows lack a size; the others show once, few, many or a class for expanded clones.

CDR3nt | CDR3aa | len | j_gene | d_gene | abundance | v_gene
TGCAGCGTTTCACAGGGAACTGAGGGTCAGCCCCAGCATTTT | CSVSQGTEGQPQHF | 14 | TRBJ1-5 | . | . | TRBV29-1
TGTGCCAGCAGCTCCAGGACTAGCGGGAAAGAGACCCAGTACTTC | CASSSRTSGKETQYF | 15 | TRBJ2-5 | TRBD2 | . | TRBV11-1
TGTGCCAGCAGTTCCATCCGGGACACCCTGAGGGATACGCAGTATTTT | CASSSIRDTLRDTQYF | 16 | TRBJ2-3 | . | once | TRBV6-2/TRBV6-3
TGTGCTAGTGGTTCAGAAACAACTAATGAAAAACTGTTTTTT | CASGSETTNEKLFF | 14 | TRBJ1-4 | . | . | TRBV12-5
TGTGCCAGTAAAGAGGCCAGCAACTATGGCTACACCTTC | CASKEASNYGYTF | 13 | TRBJ1-2 | . | . | TRBV19
TGTGCCATCCACGATAAAGCGGGGCACACAGATACGCAGTATTTT | CAIHDKAGHTDTQYF | 15 | TRBJ2-3 | TRBD2 | . | TRBV7-9
TGTGCCAGCAGTTCGCAGACAGGGGTAGCTAACTATGGCTACACCTTC | CASSSQTGVANYGYTF | 16 | TRBJ1-2 | TRBD1 | . | TRBV6-6
TGTGCCAGCAGTTTGCGGGAGACCCAGTACTTC | CASSLRETQYF | 11 | TRBJ2-5 | . | . | TRBV12-3/TRBV12-4
TGTGCCAGCAGTTTATTTTCAGGGGTTGGTAACTATGGCTACACCTTC | CASSLFSGVGNYGYTF | 16 | TRBJ1-2 | . | . | TRBV28
TGTGCCAGCTCACCGGACTTCTATCGAGGCACTGAAGCTTTCTTT | CASSPDFYRGTEAFF | 15 | TRBJ1-1 | . | . | TRBV18
TGTGCCAGCGGGGGACAGGGGGCCTTCTACAATGAGCAGTTCTTC | CASGGQGAFYNEQFF | 15 | TRBJ2-1 | TRBD1 | once | TRBV27
TGTGCCAGTAGCCCCCAAGCGGTTGTATACAATGAGCAGTTCTTC | CASSPQAVVYNEQFF | 15 | TRBJ2-1 | . | . | TRBV19
TGTGCCAGTGCGAGGATCATGAACACTGAAGCTTTCTTT | CASARIMNTEAFF | 13 | TRBJ1-1 | . | . | TRBV19
TGTGCTAGCAGCACCGGGACTTATCAGCCCCAGCATTTT | CASSTGTYQPQHF | 13 | TRBJ1-5 | . | . | TRBV7-7
TGTGCCAGCAGCCATAAAGGAGCAGGGGGCCTCTCCGCCCGTGGCTACACCTTC | CASSHKGAGGLSARGYTF | 18 | TRBJ1-2 | TRBD1 | . | TRBV9
TGTGCCAGCAGCTTGAATGGCCCCAAGGGAGGTGAGCAGTTCTTC | CASSLNGPKGGEQFF | 15 | TRBJ2-1 | . | . | TRBV5-4
TGTGCCTGGACCCGAGGCTTAGATCAGCCCCAGCATTTT | CAWTRGLDQPQHF | 13 | TRBJ1-5 | . | . | TRBV30
TGTGCCAGCAGCTTGTCCCGGGGGAACTATGGCTACACCTTC | CASSLSRGNYGYTF | 14 | TRBJ1-2 | . | . | TRBV5-5
TGTGCCAGCAGAGGTCGGGGAGGGGACACCGGGGAGCTGTTTTTT | CASRGRGGDTGELFF | 15 | TRBJ2-2 | TRBD2 | . | TRBV6-5
TGTGCCAGCAGTCAGGACTATGGCTACACCTTC | CASSQDYGYTF | 11 | TRBJ1-2 | . | . | TRBV6-5
TGTGCCAGCAGCTTATCCCACGGGACAGGGTCCTACAATGAGCAGTTCTTC | CASSLSHGTGSYNEQFF | 17 | TRBJ2-1 | TRBD1 | . | TRBV7-8
TGTGCCAGCAGCCCGGGACAGGGGGGGTACGTTCGGACCGGGGAGCTGTTTTTT | CASSPGQGGYVRTGELFF | 18 | TRBJ2-2 | TRBD1 | . | TRBV9
TGTGCCAGCAGCCAACGAATGGCTAGCGGAAGAGGGTCCTACAATGAGCAGTTCTTC | CASSQRMASGRGSYNEQFF | 19 | TRBJ2-1 | TRBD2 | . | TRBV3-1/TRBV3-2
TGCGCCAGCAGCTTGGATGCTAGCGGGGTTTACAATGAGCAGTTCTTC | CASSLDASGVYNEQFF | 16 | TRBJ2-1 | TRBD2 | . | TRBV5-1
TGTGCCATCAGTCAGGGGATAGGGAACACTGAAGCTTTCTTT | CAISQGIGNTEAFF | 14 | TRBJ1-1 | . | . | TRBV10-3
TGTGCCAGTAGTTCAAGCGGGAGAGCGGCCTACGAGCAGTACTTC | CASSSSGRAAYEQYF | 15 | TRBJ2-7 | TRBD2 | . | TRBV19
TGCGCCAGCAGCTTGGAAGGGGTGGAGACCCAGTACTTC | CASSLEGVETQYF | 13 | TRBJ2-5 | . | . | TRBV5-1
TGCGCCAGCAGCCCCTGGACAGGGAGCGGGGAGCTGTTTTTT | CASSPWTGSGELFF | 14 | TRBJ2-2 | TRBD1 | . | TRBV5-1
TGTGCCAGCAGTTACTCGGGCAGGGCGGACATTCAGTACTTC | CASSYSGRADIQYF | 14 | TRBJ2-4 | . | once | TRBV6-6
TGTGCCACCAGCAGAGTAGCGGGAGGGCCCTACGAGCAGTACTTC | CATSRVAGGPYEQYF | 15 | TRBJ2-7 | TRBD2 | few | TRBV15
TGTGCCAGCAGCTTTGGGACACGCGAGACCCAGTACTTC | CASSFGTRETQYF | 13 | TRBJ2-5 | . | . | TRBV11-2
TGCGCCAGCAGCCAAGACGACAGGGCTACCGGGGAGCTGTTTTTT | CASSQDDRATGELFF | 15 | TRBJ2-2 | TRBD1 | . | TRBV4-1
TGTGCCAGCGAAAGGACAGGGAACACTGAAGCTTTCTTT | CASERTGNTEAFF | 13 | TRBJ1-1 | TRBD1 | . | TRBV6-6
TGCGCCAGCAGTGATGGCAACTATAACTATGGCTACACCTTC | CASSDGNYNYGYTF | 14 | TRBJ1-2 | . | . | TRBV10-1
TGTGCCAGCTCACCCCTCGAGCACGGTTCTGGAAACACCATATATTTT | CASSPLEHGSGNTIYF | 16 | TRBJ1-3 | . | . | TRBV18
TGTGCCAGCAGTGACAGGGTGGACTATGGCTACACCTTC | CASSDRVDYGYTF | 13 | TRBJ1-2 | . | . | TRBV2
TGTGCCAGCTCACCAAACGGACAGAATTCACCCCTCCACTTT | CASSPNGQNSPLHF | 14 | TRBJ1-6 | . | . | TRBV18
TGTGCCAGCAGCTCCGGGACAGGGACGGGCAGTTCACCCCTCCACTTT | CASSSGTGTGSSPLHF | 16 | TRBJ1-6 | TRBD1 | . | TRBV5-8
TGTGCCAGCAGCTTGACAGCTAACTATGGCTACACCTTC | CASSLTANYGYTF | 13 | TRBJ1-2 | . | . | TRBV5-4
TGTGCCAGCAGCTTAGGGGGCCCAGGGTCGGGCACTGAAGCTTTCTTT | CASSLGGPGSGTEAFF | 16 | TRBJ1-1 | . | . | TRBV7-6
TGTGCCAGTAGTGTAACTCAGGGGGCGCGTGGGAATCAACTGTTTTTT | CASSVTQGARGNQLFF | 16 | TRBJ1-4 | TRBD1 | . | TRBV19
TGTGCCAGCTCACAGGGGTCGAACACTGAAGCTTTCTTT | CASSQGSNTEAFF | 13 | TRBJ1-1 | . | . | TRBV18
TGTGCCAGCAGCGTAGGGGGAGGGGTCAATCAGCCCCAGCATTTT | CASSVGGGVNQPQHF | 15 | TRBJ1-5 | . | . | TRBV9
TGTGCCTGGTCGGGGGGTATGACGGCTTTCTTT | CAWSGGMTAFF | 11 | TRBJ1-1 | . | . | TRBV30
TGTGCCAGCAGCTTGGGGTCGCGAGGCACCGGGGAGCTGTTTTTT | CASSLGSRGTGELFF | 15 | TRBJ2-2 | . | . | TRBV5-4
TGCGCCAGCAGCAGCGGGAGTAGGGCCGTCGATGAGCAGTTCTTC | CASSSGSRAVDEQFF | 15 | TRBJ2-1 | TRBD2 | . | TRBV5-1
TGTGCCAGCAGTGACTCGCGGATCGGAAGGTATGGCTACACCTTC | CASSDSRIGRYGYTF | 15 | TRBJ1-2 | . | . | TRBV6-4
TGTGCCAGCAGCCCAGGGATTGGGACAGGGGACACCGGGGAGCTGTTTTTT | CASSPGIGTGDTGELFF | 17 | TRBJ2-2 | TRBD1 | . | TRBV11-2